These T cell receptor beta chains were read from a single sample in a study of T cell responses to AZD1222 COVID-19 vaccine. Assay: immunoSEQ multiplex PCR; the TCRdb copy retains only in-frame clones and omits some. The sample holds just over 150,000 clones, approximately 91% seen once. The sample in question was peripheral blood, obtained after recovery from COVID-19. These receptors all stem from an adult who had recovered from COVID-19. The CDR3 runs from the conserved cysteine through the conserved F or W. D genes are given only for firm matches. A row's size may be missing; if present it is once, few, many or a size class.

j_call: TRBJ2-1; d_call: TRBD2; clone_size: NA; v_call: TRBV5-7; cdr3_nt: TGTGCCAGCAGCTTGGATCGGGAGGTAGGCAATGAGCAGTTCTTC; cdr3_aa: CASSLDREVGNEQFF
j_call: TRBJ1-1; d_call: TRBD1; clone_size: NA; v_call: TRBV5-1; cdr3_nt: TGCGCCAGCAGCTTGCATCCACAGGGGGCCAACACTGAAGCTTTCTTT; cdr3_aa: CASSLHPQGANTEAFF
j_call: TRBJ1-5; d_call: TRBD1; clone_size: once; v_call: TRBV7-2; cdr3_nt: TGTGCCAGCAGCTTAGAACTGCAGGGGGGTCAGCCCCAGCATTTT; cdr3_aa: CASSLELQGGQPQHF
j_call: TRBJ2-2; d_call: NA; clone_size: NA; v_call: TRBV27; cdr3_nt: TGTGCCAGCAGTTTAGGGGCTCAGTCAGGGAGCACCGGGGAGCTGTTTTTT; cdr3_aa: CASSLGAQSGSTGELFF
j_call: TRBJ1-1; d_call: NA; clone_size: NA; v_call: TRBV5-4; cdr3_nt: TGTGCCAGCAGCTCGACGGTGAATGAAGCTTTCTTT; cdr3_aa: CASSSTVNEAFF
j_call: TRBJ1-2; d_call: NA; clone_size: NA; v_call: TRBV10-3; cdr3_nt: TGTGCCATCAGCGAGAACAATTTAGCTAACTATGGCTACACCTTC; cdr3_aa: CAISENNLANYGYTF
j_call: TRBJ1-4; d_call: NA; clone_size: NA; v_call: TRBV4-3; cdr3_nt: TGCGCCAGCAGCCAAGATCGGTATGAAAAACTGTTTTTT; cdr3_aa: CASSQDRYEKLFF
j_call: TRBJ2-2; d_call: NA; clone_size: NA; v_call: TRBV7-2; cdr3_nt: TGTGCCAGCTCCGACAGACCGAACACCGGGGAGCTGTTTTTT; cdr3_aa: CASSDRPNTGELFF
j_call: TRBJ2-6; d_call: TRBD1; clone_size: NA; v_call: TRBV19; cdr3_nt: TGTGCCAGTAGTATGAATGGACAGGGGAATGATGGGGCCAACGTCCTGACTTTC; cdr3_aa: CASSMNGQGNDGANVLTF
j_call: TRBJ1-5; d_call: TRBD1; clone_size: NA; v_call: TRBV7-8; cdr3_nt: TGTGCCAGCAGCTTACGGACCCTCACTTGGACAGGGAAACTTCAGCCCCAGCATTTT; cdr3_aa: CASSLRTLTWTGKLQPQHF
j_call: TRBJ1-1; d_call: TRBD1; clone_size: NA; v_call: TRBV5-1; cdr3_nt: TGCGCCAGCAGCGGCCGGGACAGGGGGAACACTGAAGCTTTCTTT; cdr3_aa: CASSGRDRGNTEAFF
j_call: TRBJ1-1; d_call: NA; clone_size: once; v_call: TRBV28; cdr3_nt: TGTGCCAGCAGTTTCTCCCCCCTGAGAACAGGCCTTCCCCCCACTGAAGCTTTCTTT; cdr3_aa: CASSFSPLRTGLPPTEAFF
j_call: TRBJ1-6; d_call: NA; clone_size: NA; v_call: TRBV5-5; cdr3_nt: TGTGCCAGCAGCTTTGGGGGCCCCTATAATTCACCCCTCCACTTT; cdr3_aa: CASSFGGPYNSPLHF
j_call: TRBJ2-6; d_call: NA; clone_size: NA; v_call: TRBV19; cdr3_nt: TGTGCCAGTAGTATATCAGGGGCCAACGTCCTGACTTTC; cdr3_aa: CASSISGANVLTF
j_call: TRBJ2-5; d_call: TRBD1; clone_size: NA; v_call: TRBV7-9; cdr3_nt: TGTGCCAGCGGGCCAGGGACAGGGTTTTGGGAGACCCAGTACTTC; cdr3_aa: CASGPGTGFWETQYF
j_call: TRBJ1-6; d_call: NA; clone_size: NA; v_call: TRBV24-1; cdr3_nt: TGTGCCCCCTGGCGGAGCGGGAAAGATAATTCACCCCTCCACTTT; cdr3_aa: CAPWRSGKDNSPLHF
j_call: TRBJ2-7; d_call: NA; clone_size: NA; v_call: TRBV2; cdr3_nt: TGTGCCACCCGGGGGTCCTACGAGCAGTACTTC; cdr3_aa: CATRGSYEQYF
j_call: TRBJ1-5; d_call: TRBD1; clone_size: NA; v_call: TRBV27; cdr3_nt: TGTGCCAGCAGTACCAACCCGACAGGGGGAGGACAGCCCCAGCATTTT; cdr3_aa: CASSTNPTGGGQPQHF
j_call: TRBJ2-5; d_call: TRBD2; clone_size: NA; v_call: TRBV5-1; cdr3_nt: TGCGCCAGCAGCTTGGCCGGGACTAGCGGGGGAGGCCTCCAAGAGACCCAGTACTTC; cdr3_aa: CASSLAGTSGGGLQETQYF
j_call: TRBJ2-3; d_call: NA; clone_size: NA; v_call: TRBV10-3; cdr3_nt: TGTGCCATCAGTGAGGGAAAGAGCTCTAGCACAGATACGCAGTATTTT; cdr3_aa: CAISEGKSSSTDTQYF
j_call: TRBJ2-3; d_call: TRBD2; clone_size: once; v_call: TRBV5-1; cdr3_nt: TGCGCCAGCAGCTTGGTGCGTGGGACTAGCGGGGGGACAGATACGCAGTATTTT; cdr3_aa: CASSLVRGTSGGTDTQYF
j_call: TRBJ1-3; d_call: NA; clone_size: NA; v_call: TRBV6-5; cdr3_nt: TGTGCCAGCAGTACCTCGGGAGCCGGAAACACCATATATTTT; cdr3_aa: CASSTSGAGNTIYF
j_call: TRBJ1-2; d_call: NA; clone_size: once; v_call: TRBV19; cdr3_nt: TGTGCCAGTAGTATAGACCGGGCCGGGGGCTACACCTTC; cdr3_aa: CASSIDRAGGYTF
j_call: TRBJ2-5; d_call: NA; clone_size: NA; v_call: TRBV6-2/TRBV6-3; cdr3_nt: TGTGCCAGCAGTGATAGCGCACAAGAGACCCAGTACTTC; cdr3_aa: CASSDSAQETQYF